This T cell receptor beta chain is from a study of blood T cell repertoires in COVID-19. Background on the study: The cDNA or gDNA used as material had been derived from T cells, B-cell-depleted T cells, or PBMCs.

As originally analysed: Using reference gene primer amplification, nucleated cell counts were estimated. TCRdb keeps only in-frame clones here, not all; method: immunoSEQ multiplex PCR. Clone size and the V and J calls come from that table; the DNA yielded D and trimming. The profile shows about 210,000 clones, approximately 78% of them singletons. Germline values: CDR1 SGHTA, CDR2 FQGNSA. Trimming cost V 5 bases and J 4 bases; bases outside gene matches: 12. This CDR3 comprises 16 residues. Sequencing was carried out using peripheral blood. The receptor was isolated from a woman aged 70-85 years with COVID-19, enrolled during active disease. This chain links TRBV7-2 with TRBJ2-5; 8 nucleotides agree with TRBD2. CDR3 DNA sequence: TGTGCCAGCAGCCTGTGGAGGGCGGGAGGAGGAGAGACCCAGTACTTC. It encodes CASSLWRAGGGETQYF.